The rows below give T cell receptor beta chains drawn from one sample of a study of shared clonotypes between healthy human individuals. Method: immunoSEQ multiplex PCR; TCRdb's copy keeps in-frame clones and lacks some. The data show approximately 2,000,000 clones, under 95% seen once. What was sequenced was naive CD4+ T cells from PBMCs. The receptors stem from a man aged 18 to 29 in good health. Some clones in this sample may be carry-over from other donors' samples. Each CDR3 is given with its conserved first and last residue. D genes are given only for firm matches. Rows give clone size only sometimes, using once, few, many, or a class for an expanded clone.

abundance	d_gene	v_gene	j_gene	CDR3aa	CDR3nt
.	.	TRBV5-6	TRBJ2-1	CASSSELGSSSYNEQFF	TGTGCCAGCAGCTCAGAACTAGGGAGTTCGTCCTACAATGAGCAGTTCTTC
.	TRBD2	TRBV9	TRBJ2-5	CASSVEWGGETQYF	TGTGCCAGCAGCGTAGAGTGGGGGGGAGAGACCCAGTACTTC
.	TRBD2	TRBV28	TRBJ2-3	CASSEQLSGSYPTDTQYF	TGTGCCAGCAGCGAACAACTTAGCGGGAGTTACCCCACAGATACGCAGTATTTT
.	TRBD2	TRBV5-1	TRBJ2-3	CASSLGTSGSVTDTQYF	TGCGCCAGCAGCTTGGGGACTAGCGGGAGTGTCACAGATACGCAGTATTTT
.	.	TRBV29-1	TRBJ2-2	CSVDTSNTGELFF	TGCAGCGTTGATACTAGTAACACCGGGGAGCTGTTTTTT
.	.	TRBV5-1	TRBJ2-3	CASSLSLGTDTQYF	TGCGCCAGCAGCTTGTCCCTAGGCACAGATACGCAGTATTTT
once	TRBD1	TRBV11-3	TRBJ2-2	CASGRDRGGGELFF	TGTGCCAGCGGCCGGGACAGGGGTGGCGGGGAGCTGTTTTTT
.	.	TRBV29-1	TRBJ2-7	CSGLGDGTYEQYF	TGCAGCGGACTCGGGGACGGCACCTACGAGCAGTACTTC
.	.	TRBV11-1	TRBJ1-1	CASSLGGPTEAFF	TGTGCCAGCAGCTTGGGCGGGCCAACTGAAGCTTTCTTT
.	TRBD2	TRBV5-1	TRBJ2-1	CASSLAGGYGNEQFF	TGCGCCAGCAGCTTAGCGGGAGGGTATGGCAATGAGCAGTTCTTC
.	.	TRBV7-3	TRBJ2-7	CASSLRPSGAYDEQYF	TGTGCCAGCAGCTTAAGGCCCAGCGGAGCCTACGACGAGCAGTACTTC
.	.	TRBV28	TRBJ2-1	CASSRQVEVRNEQFF	TGTGCCAGCAGTCGTCAAGTGGAGGTGCGCAATGAGCAGTTCTTC
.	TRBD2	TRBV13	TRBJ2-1	CASSPLGLASYNEQFF	TGTGCCAGCAGCCCCCTGGGACTAGCCTCCTACAATGAGCAGTTCTTC
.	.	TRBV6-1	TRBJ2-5	CASSEAWGTQYF	TGTGCCAGCAGTGAAGCCTGGGGGACCCAGTACTTC
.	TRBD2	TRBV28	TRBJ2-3	CASNSGDPPRPDTQYF	TGTGCCAGCAATAGCGGGGACCCGCCTCGGCCAGATACGCAGTATTTT
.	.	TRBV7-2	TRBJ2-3	CASSLAGRFTDTQYF	TGTGCCAGCAGCTTAGCCGGCAGGTTCACAGATACGCAGTATTTT
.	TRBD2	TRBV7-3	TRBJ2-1	CASSQTAGGRGEQFF	TGTGCCAGCAGTCAAACGGCGGGAGGGAGGGGTGAGCAGTTCTTC
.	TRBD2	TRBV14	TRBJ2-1	CASSQATREFNNEQFF	TGTGCCAGCAGCCAAGCAACGCGGGAGTTTAATAATGAGCAGTTCTTC
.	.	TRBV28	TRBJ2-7	CASREGGASPSYEQYF	TGTGCCAGCAGGGAGGGGGGGGCGTCACCTTCCTACGAGCAGTACTTC
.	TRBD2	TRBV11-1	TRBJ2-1	CASSGTSGKGSYNEQFF	TGTGCCAGCAGCGGGACTAGCGGGAAAGGTTCCTACAATGAGCAGTTCTTC
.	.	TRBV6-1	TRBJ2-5	CASSVRTVQETQYF	TGTGCCAGCAGTGTCCGGACAGTTCAAGAGACCCAGTACTTC
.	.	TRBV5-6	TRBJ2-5	CASSPRAMGETQYF	TGTGCCAGCAGCCCGAGGGCGATGGGAGAGACCCAGTACTTC
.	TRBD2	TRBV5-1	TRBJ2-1	CASSSGRLAGVPSSYNEQFF	TGCGCCAGCAGCTCGGGTAGACTAGCGGGAGTGCCCAGCTCCTACAATGAGCAGTTCTTC
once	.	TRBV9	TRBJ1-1	CASSVAGERGVQAFF	TGTGCCAGCAGCGTAGCAGGGGAAAGGGGGGTTCAAGCTTTCTTT
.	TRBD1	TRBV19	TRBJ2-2	CASSLGTGGFGELFF	TGTGCCAGTAGTTTGGGGACAGGGGGCTTCGGGGAGCTGTTTTTT
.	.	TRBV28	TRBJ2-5	CASSLGGSLETQYF	TGTGCCAGCAGTTTAGGGGGATCCCTAGAGACCCAGTACTTC
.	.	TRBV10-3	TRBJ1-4	CAISESGGEKLFF	TGTGCCATCAGTGAGTCGGGGGGCGAAAAACTGTTTTTT
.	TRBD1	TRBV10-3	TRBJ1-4	CAISDTKSGQGAGWEKLFF	TGTGCCATCAGTGATACCAAATCGGGACAGGGGGCCGGGTGGGAAAAACTGTTTTTT
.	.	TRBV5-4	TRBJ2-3	CASSPDGGGTDTQYF	TGTGCCAGCAGCCCCGACGGCGGGGGCACAGATACGCAGTATTTT
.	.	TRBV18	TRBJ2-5	CASSPRIAGAGETQYF	TGTGCCAGCTCACCTAGGATAGCAGGGGCTGGAGAGACCCAGTACTTC
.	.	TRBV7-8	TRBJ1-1	CASSPDRLNTEAFF	TGTGCCAGCAGCCCCGACAGACTGAACACTGAAGCTTTCTTT
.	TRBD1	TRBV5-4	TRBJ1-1	CASSFSPFEQGRDTEAFF	TGTGCCAGCAGCTTTTCCCCATTCGAACAGGGGAGGGACACTGAAGCTTTCTTT
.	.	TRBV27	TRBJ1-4	CASRTGNEKLFF	TGTGCCAGCAGAACCGGAAATGAAAAACTGTTTTTT
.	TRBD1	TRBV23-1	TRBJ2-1	CASSQITGTGIGNEQFF	TGCGCCAGCAGTCAGATTACCGGGACAGGGATCGGGAATGAGCAGTTCTTC
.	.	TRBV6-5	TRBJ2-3	CASSYSTAQLTDTQYF	TGTGCCAGCAGTTACTCGACTGCGCAGCTCACAGATACGCAGTATTTT